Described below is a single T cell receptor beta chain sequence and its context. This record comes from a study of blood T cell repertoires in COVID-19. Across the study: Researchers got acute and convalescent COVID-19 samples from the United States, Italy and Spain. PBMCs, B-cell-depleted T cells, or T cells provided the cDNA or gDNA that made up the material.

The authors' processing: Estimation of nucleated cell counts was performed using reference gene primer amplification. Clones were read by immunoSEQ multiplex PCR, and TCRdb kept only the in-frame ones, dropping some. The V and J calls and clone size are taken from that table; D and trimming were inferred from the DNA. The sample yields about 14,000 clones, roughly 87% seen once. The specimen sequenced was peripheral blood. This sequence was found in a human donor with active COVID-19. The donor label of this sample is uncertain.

The CDR3 DNA follows: TGTGCCAGCAGCTTAAGGAGCGGGAGTTTGCCCGAGCAGTACTTC. The encoded protein is CASSLRSGSLPEQYF. This sequence joins TRBV7-2 and TRBJ2-7, with 8 bases identical to TRBD2. Germline values: CDR1 SGHTA, CDR2 FQGNSA. Trimming at V came to 2 bases and at J to 6 bases, leaving 9 bases not matched to a gene. The CDR3 contains 15 residues.